Below, 26 T cell receptor beta chains from the same sample are listed, as sequenced in a study of T cells in Graves' hyperthyroidism and ophthalmopathy. RNA transcripts were the template for amplifying TCR beta CDR3 regions. HTBI primers were employed in a first-round RT-PCR of the TCR CDR3. MiXCR, applied by TCRdb to the multiplex PCR reads, yields one record per CDR3 protein. This repertoire shows 560,000 or so distinct CDR3 sequences, roughly 21% found once; its top ten account for about 50%. The sequenced sample consisted of blood. The receptors come from a man aged 40-55 years with Graves' ophthalmopathy.

The rearrangement joins TRBV11-3 to TRBJ2-2; D is ambiguous. There are 14 residues in the CDR3. Germline V gene lookup returns CDR1 SGHNT and CDR2 YENEEA. The ends were cut back, 3 bases at V and 6 bases at J, with 11 bases in the middle. CDR3 residues: CASSLPLASGELFF. The CDR3 region has the DNA TGTGCCAGCAGCTTGCCCCTGGCGTCCGGGGAGCTGTTTTTT.

The CDR3 loop reads CASSLWGQYQPQHF. The CDR3, as DNA: TGTGCCAGCAGTTTATGGGGTCAGTATCAGCCCCAGCATTTT. The chain carries TRBV12-3 or TRBV12-4 and TRBJ1-5; D uncertain. Trimming removed 2 bases from V and 5 bases from J, with 10 bases in between. The CDR3 spans 14 residues.

This clonotype was seen repeatedly, ten times or more. V and J are TRBV7-8 and TRBJ2-1; 8 bases match TRBD1. In germline, CDR1 is SGHVS, CDR2 FQNEAQ. The CDR3 length is 13 residues. V shed 4 bases and J 5 bases; nucleotides not matched to a gene: 1. The CDR3 DNA sequence: TGTGCCAGCAGCTCGGACAGGGACAATGAGCAGTTCTTC. Encoded protein: CASSSDRDNEQFF.

The chain is built from TRBV6-1 and TRBJ1-2, with D perhaps TRBD1 (6 bases). This CDR3 is built from 11 residues. In germline, CDR1 is MNHNS, CDR2 SASEGT. V lost 6 bases and J lost 8, with 10 bases in between. The CDR3 protein is CASRSGVGYTF. The CDR3 nucleotides read TGTGCCAGCAGGTCAGGGGTCGGCTACACCTTC.

This chain's CDR3 is CASSFDGTGETGNTIYF. CDR3 in DNA: TGTGCCAGCAGTTTCGACGGGACAGGCGAGACGGGAAACACCATATATTTT. This sequence joins TRBV12-3 or TRBV12-4 and TRBJ1-3, with 8 positions matching TRBD1. The J segment lost 4 bases and the V segment lost 3 bases, leaving 11 bases of the junction unmatched. This CDR3 is 17 amino acids long.

The table lists this clonotype with many counts. DNA for the CDR3: TGTGCCAGCAGATTAGCGGGAATCGAAACCGGGGAGCTGTTTTTT. It codes for CASRLAGIETGELFF. V is TRBV28 and J is TRBJ2-2, with 8 positions matching TRBD2. The V gene end was trimmed by 6 bases and the J gene end by 5 bases; junction bases not matched to a gene: 8. The CDR3 covers 15 residues. Looked up from germline, CDR1 is MDHEN and CDR2 is SYDVKM.

The genes are TRBV5-1 and TRBJ2-3, with D possibly matching TRBD2 (6 bases). Deletions cut 5 bases from V and 2 bases from J, with 9 bases between. The CDR3 totals 13 residues. Germline assignment: CDR1 SGHRS and CDR2 YFSETQ. This CDR3 reads CASRGGDTDTQYF. The CDR3, as DNA: TGCGCCAGCAGAGGCGGGGACACAGATACGCAGTATTTT.

The table lists this clonotype with many counts. The chain employs TRBV6-1 and TRBJ2-1, with D perhaps matching TRBD2 (6 bases). CDR3 length: 15 amino acids. Trimming left V 5 bases short and J 1 base short, with 12 bases between. CDR1 is MNHNS, CDR2 SASEGT, per germline. As DNA, the CDR3 is TGTGCCAGCAGTTCCGGGACTGAGTCCTACAATGAGCAGTTCTTC. Residues: CASSSGTESYNEQFF.

This clonotype was seen many times. This chain links TRBV11-2 with TRBJ1-4, with a weak D call TRBD1 (6 bases). Germline CDR1 reads SGHAT; CDR2 reads FQNNGV. The CDR3 contains 16 residues. Trimming took 3 bases from V and 3 from J, leaving 14 bases between them. The chain's CDR3 is CASSFSSGAANEKLFF. The CDR3 nucleotides are TGTGCCAGCAGCTTCTCTTCGGGGGCAGCTAATGAAAAACTGTTTTTT.

This clonotype was observed at least ten times. The chain recombines TRBV28 with TRBJ2-7, with D maybe TRBD2 (6 bases). V lost 2 bases and J lost 4, with 12 bases in between. The CDR3 spans 14 residues. CDR1 and CDR2 (germline): MDHEN, SYDVKM. The CDR3 DNA is TGTGCCAGCAGTTTAGGGGGGATTCCATACGAGCAGTACTTC. Amino acid sequence: CASSLGGIPYEQYF.

The V and J genes are TRBV7-9 and TRBJ1-3; tentatively, D is TRBD1 (5 bases). The germline V and J ends were trimmed by 1 base and 0 bases, with 7 bases remaining between them. CDR3 length: 15 residues. CDR1 and CDR2 from the germline V gene are SEHNR and FQNEAQ (reference sequence). CDR3 in DNA: TGTGCCAGCAGCTTAGAGACAGACTCTGGAAACACCATATATTTT. Its protein product is CASSLETDSGNTIYF.

The genes are TRBV4-1 and TRBJ2-2, with no clear D. This CDR3 comprises 14 residues. The germline V gene encodes CDR1 MGHRA and CDR2 YSYEKL. V was shortened by 1 base and J by 3 bases, with 6 bases between the two germline ends. The CDR3 is CASSQVRYTGELFF. DNA of the CDR3: TGCGCCAGCAGCCAAGTCAGATACACCGGGGAGCTGTTTTTT.

The chain recombines TRBV18 with TRBJ1-2, with 9 nucleotides matching TRBD1. Germline values: CDR1 KGHSH, CDR2 LQKENI. With V trimmed by 3 bases and J by 4 bases, 6 bases remained unmatched. The CDR3 consists of 15 residues. CDR3 nucleotide sequence: TGTGCCAGCTCACCTACCGGGACAGGGACCTATGGCTACACCTTC. Translated, it gives CASSPTGTGTYGYTF.

The V gene is TRBV20-1, the J gene TRBJ2-7, with TRBD2 matching over 7 bases. Looked up from germline, CDR1 is DFQATT and CDR2 is SNEGSKA (reference sequence). CDR3 length: 14 amino acids. J gave up 4 bases and V 5 bases, and 11 bases lay outside the gene matches. This CDR3 reads CSAPVRVGGYEQYF. The DNA of the CDR3 is TGCAGTGCTCCCGTCAGAGTCGGGGGGTACGAGCAGTACTTC.

This chain joins TRBV11-2 and TRBJ2-5; 9 bases are shared with TRBD1. V lost 5 bases, J lost 2 bases, and 6 bases stayed unmatched. The CDR3 has 15 amino acids. Germline V lookup: CDR1 SGHAT, CDR2 FQNNGV. CDR3 region: CASSRGTGWQETQYF. Here the CDR3 DNA reads TGTGCCAGCAGCCGGGGGACAGGGTGGCAAGAGACCCAGTACTTC.

V and J are TRBV4-2 and TRBJ1-5, with D possibly TRBD1 on 5 matching bases. This CDR3 has 13 amino acids. Germline CDR1 reads LGHNA; CDR2 reads YNFKEQ. Trimming took 4 bases from V and 7 from J, leaving 11 bases between them. CDR3 coding DNA: TGTGCCAGCAGCCCTGGGGGGAGGCAGCCCCAGCATTTT. This translates into CASSPGGRQPQHF.

This chain joins TRBV7-2 and TRBJ2-1; D is unclear. Germline CDR1 and CDR2: SGHTA and FQGNSA. Deletions cut 7 bases from V and 8 bases from J, with 12 bases between. This CDR3 contains 12 residues. Written as DNA, the CDR3 is TGTGCCAGCAACTGGGGTAGGGATGAGCAGTTCTTC. Its translation is CASNWGRDEQFF.

The chain employs TRBV2 and TRBJ2-1, with TRBD2 matching 15 bases. The germline V gene encodes CDR1 SNHLY and CDR2 FYNNEI. There are 20 residues in the CDR3. V gave up 7 bases and J gave up 0 bases; unmatched junction bases: 13. CDR3 loop: CASNPGLAGGKSSSYNEQFF. The CDR3 nucleotides read TGTGCCAGCAATCCGGGACTAGCGGGGGGCAAAAGCAGCTCCTACAATGAGCAGTTCTTC.

V usage is TRBV7-2 and J usage is TRBJ2-1; D is perhaps TRBD2 (5 bases). This CDR3 contains 14 residues. Germline V lookup: CDR1 SGHTA, CDR2 FQGNSA. Trimming took off 4 bases at V and 6 bases at J, with 13 bases between the two ends. CDR3 sequence reads: CASSYRLTANEQFF. CDR3 nucleotide sequence: TGTGCCAGCAGCTACAGACTAACGGCCAATGAGCAGTTCTTC. Supplemented by reference TRBV7-2 and TRBJ2-1, the full variable domain reads GAGVSQSPSNKVTEKGKDVELRCDPISGHTALYWYRQSLGQGLEFLIYFQGNSAPDKSGLPSDRFSAERTGGSVSTLTIQRTQQEDSAVYLCASSYRLTANEQFFGPGTRLTVL.

Only a few counts were recorded for this clonotype. The chain employs TRBV30 and TRBJ1-1; 7 bases fit TRBD1. The CDR3 totals 18 residues. Losses at the gene ends were 2 bases for V and 3 bases for J; bases not matched to a gene: 18. Germline V gene lookup returns CDR1 GTSNPN and CDR2 SVGIG (reference sequence). In DNA form, the CDR3 reads TGTGCCTGGAGTAGATTCGGAACAGGGGCAAGGGAGGACACTGAAGCTTTCTTT. It codes for CAWSRFGTGAREDTEAFF.

This clonotype was seen many times. The J gene is TRBJ1-2, the V gene TRBV2; no clear D. The germline CDR1 and CDR2 sequences are SNHLY and FYNNEI. The CDR3 covers 15 residues. V lost 2 bases, J lost 0 bases, and 10 bases lay in between. Here the CDR3 DNA reads TGTGCCAGCAGTGAAATAGGCCACGCTAACTATGGCTACACCTTC. Protein: CASSEIGHANYGYTF.

This clonotype was detected only a few times. This chain uses TRBV20-1 with TRBJ2-7, with TRBD2 identical over 13 bases. This CDR3 is 19 amino acids long. Germline CDR1 and CDR2: DFQATT and SNEGSKA (reference sequence). J gave up 3 bases and V 4 bases, and 18 bases lay outside the gene matches. CDR3 DNA sequence: TGCAGTGCTATTTCAACTCGGGGACTAGCGGGGACAAGGAACTACGAGCAGTACTTC. Translation gives CSAISTRGLAGTRNYEQYF.

The chain has TRBV18 and TRBJ2-7; D gene ambiguous. The CDR3 contains 13 residues. Trimming stripped 0 bases from V and 6 bases from J, with 9 bases between. CDR1 is KGHSH and CDR2 is LQKENI in the germline V gene. DNA of the CDR3: TGTGCCAGCTCACCACCGGCCCCTGGCGAGCAGTACTTC. As protein: CASSPPAPGEQYF.

V is TRBV6-2 or TRBV6-3 and J is TRBJ2-1, with 7 bases matching TRBD2. The CDR3 loop spans 19 amino acids. V lost 6 bases to trimming and J lost 4 bases; unmatched junction nucleotides: 21. The germline V gene has CDR1 MNHEY and CDR2 SVGEGT. In DNA, the CDR3 is TGTGCCAGCAGCCCGGGCCTAGCGGCTCGTCTAACCTTATACAATGAGCAGTTCTTC. This translates into CASSPGLAARLTLYNEQFF.

The chain links TRBV29-1 to TRBJ2-7, with TRBD1 matching 10 bases. After removal of 1 base from V and 4 bases from J, the junction contained 7 bases not matched to a gene. Germline V gene sequence: CDR1 SQVTM, CDR2 ANQGSEA. The CDR3 spans 15 residues. The CDR3 sequence is CSVEGTGQGTYEQYF. For the CDR3, the DNA is TGCAGCGTTGAAGGCACGGGACAGGGGACATACGAGCAGTACTTC.

This clonotype was picked up a small number of times. The rearrangement joins TRBV28 to TRBJ1-2; 8 nucleotides agree with TRBD1. The CDR3 contains 13 residues. The ends lost 3 bases at V and 7 bases at J; junction bases unmatched: 4. CDR1 is MDHEN, CDR2 SYDVKM, per germline. CDR3 amino acids: CASSLAGGIGYTF. DNA of the CDR3: TGTGCCAGCAGTTTGGCAGGGGGCATTGGCTACACCTTC.